The entry below gives a single T cell receptor beta chain sequence along with its context. The data were obtained in a study of blood T cell repertoires in COVID-19. Overall study: Italy, Spain and the United States were the sources of the convalescent and acute COVID-19 samples. Nucleic acid was either cDNA or gDNA, and it came from T cells, B-cell-depleted T cells, or PBMCs.

Repertoires were generated with immunoSEQ multiplex PCR, while TCRdb's copy carries only in-frame clones and drops some. The sample contains 150,000 to 200,000 clones, 85% of which appear only once. This clonotype was obtained from a human donor with acute or convalescent COVID-19. The donor label of this sample is uncertain. Sequences were obtained from peripheral blood.

In DNA, the CDR3 is TGTGCCTGGAGTGTAGGGCGAGGGCGCGGAGGCAATGAGCAGTTCTTC. Encoded protein: CAWSVGRGRGGNEQFF. The J gene is TRBJ2-1, the V gene TRBV30; weak D call: TRBD2 (5 bases). Germline values: CDR1 GTSNPN, CDR2 SVGIG (reference sequence). CDR3 length equals 16 residues. V was cut by 0 bases and J by 6 bases, with 18 bases left in between.